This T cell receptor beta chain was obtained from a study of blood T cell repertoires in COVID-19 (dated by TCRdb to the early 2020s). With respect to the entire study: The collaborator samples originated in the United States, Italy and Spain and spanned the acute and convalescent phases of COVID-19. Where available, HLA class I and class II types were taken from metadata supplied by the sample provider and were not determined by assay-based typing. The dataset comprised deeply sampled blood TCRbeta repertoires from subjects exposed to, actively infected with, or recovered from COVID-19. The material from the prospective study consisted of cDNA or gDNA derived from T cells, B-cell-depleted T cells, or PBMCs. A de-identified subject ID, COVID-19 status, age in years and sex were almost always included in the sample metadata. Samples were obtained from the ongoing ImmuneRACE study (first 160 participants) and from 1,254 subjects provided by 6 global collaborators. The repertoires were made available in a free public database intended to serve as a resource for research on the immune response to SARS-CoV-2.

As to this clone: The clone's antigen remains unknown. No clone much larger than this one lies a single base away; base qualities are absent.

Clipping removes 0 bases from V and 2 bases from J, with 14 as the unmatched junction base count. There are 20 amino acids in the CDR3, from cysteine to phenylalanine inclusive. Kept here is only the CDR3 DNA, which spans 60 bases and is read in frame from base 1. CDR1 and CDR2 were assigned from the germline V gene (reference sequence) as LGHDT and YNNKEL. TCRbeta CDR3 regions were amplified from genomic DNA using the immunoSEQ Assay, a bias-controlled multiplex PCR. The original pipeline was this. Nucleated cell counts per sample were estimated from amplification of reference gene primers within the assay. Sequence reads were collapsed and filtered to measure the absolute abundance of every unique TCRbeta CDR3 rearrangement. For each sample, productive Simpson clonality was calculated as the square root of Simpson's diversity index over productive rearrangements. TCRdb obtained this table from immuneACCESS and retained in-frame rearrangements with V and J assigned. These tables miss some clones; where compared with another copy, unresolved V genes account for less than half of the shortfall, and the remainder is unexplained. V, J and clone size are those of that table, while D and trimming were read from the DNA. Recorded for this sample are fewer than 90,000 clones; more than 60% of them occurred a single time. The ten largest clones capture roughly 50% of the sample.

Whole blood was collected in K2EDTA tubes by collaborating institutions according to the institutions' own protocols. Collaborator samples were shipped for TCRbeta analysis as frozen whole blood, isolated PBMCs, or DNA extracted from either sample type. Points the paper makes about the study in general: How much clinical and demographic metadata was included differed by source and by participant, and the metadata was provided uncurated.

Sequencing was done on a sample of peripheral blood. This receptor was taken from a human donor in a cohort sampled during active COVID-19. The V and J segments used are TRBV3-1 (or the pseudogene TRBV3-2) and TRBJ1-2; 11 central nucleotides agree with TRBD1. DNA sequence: TGTGCCAGCAGCCAAGAATCGCTAAGGACAGGGGGCGGAAGGAACTATGGCTACACCTTC. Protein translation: CASSQESLRTGGGRNYGYTF.